Listed here are 26 T cell receptor beta chains from one sample, sequenced in a study of beta chain features in type 1 diabetes. All of the isolated RNA was reverse transcribed, so expressed TCRB transcripts were sequenced. Produced via immunoSEQ multiplex PCR; TCRdb's table is partial and in-frame only. The sample holds under 250,000 clones, about 14% seen once. Sequenced material: naive CD4+ T cells from blood. These receptors all come from a woman between 35 and 50 years old in good health.

This clone was counted at least ten times. V is TRBV4-3 and J is TRBJ2-1; 7 bases fit TRBD2. The CDR3 spans 15 residues. The germline gives CDR1 LGHNA, CDR2 YSLEER. The J segment lost 4 bases and the V segment lost 1 base, leaving 4 bases of the junction unmatched. The CDR3 DNA follows: TGCGCCAGCAGCCAAGCTAGCGGAGTATACAATGAGCAGTTCTTC. This gives the protein CASSQASGVYNEQFF.

J is TRBJ2-1 and V is TRBV18; 9 bases are a match to TRBD1. CDR1 is KGHSH, CDR2 LQKENI, per germline. The CDR3 consists of 15 residues. With V trimmed by 2 bases and J by 7 bases, 6 bases remained unmatched. CDR3: CASSPRRTGENEQFF. The CDR3 nucleotides are TGTGCCAGCTCACCAAGAAGGACAGGGGAGAATGAGCAGTTCTTC.

This clone was observed a handful of times. The same CDR3 is also encoded by other DNA sequences in this sample. The rearrangement uses TRBV7-2 and TRBJ1-2, with a tentative D call TRBD1 (6 bases). Trimming removed 5 bases from V and 2 bases from J, with 9 bases in between. The V gene's germline CDR1 is SGHTA and CDR2 FQGNSA. The CDR3 is 13 amino acids. The CDR3 protein is CASSPDRNYGYTF. The CDR3 DNA is TGTGCCAGCAGCCCGGACAGAAACTATGGCTACACCTTC.

J is TRBJ1-1 and V is TRBV18, with D tentatively TRBD1 (6 bases). This CDR3 is 13 amino acids long. From germline, CDR1 is KGHSH and CDR2 LQKENI. The ends were cut back, 5 bases at V and 0 bases at J, with 7 bases in the middle. The CDR3 region has the DNA TGTGCCAGCTCAGGGGGCATGAACACTGAAGCTTTCTTT. It specifies CASSGGMNTEAFF.

This chain uses TRBV5-1 with TRBJ2-1; 9 bases match TRBD1. Germline CDR1 and CDR2: SGHRS and YFSETQ. The CDR3 is made up of 16 amino acids. The V gene end was trimmed by 4 bases and the J gene end by 3 bases; junction bases not matched to a gene: 8. DNA of the CDR3: TGCGCCAGCAGCCCGGCTCCGGGACAGGGCTACAATGAGCAGTTCTTC. Translated, it gives CASSPAPGQGYNEQFF.

The chain employs TRBV18 and TRBJ1-3, with D possibly TRBD1 on 6 matching bases. CDR3 size: 18 residues. Germline loops: CDR1 KGHSH, CDR2 LQKENI. V dropped 2 bases and J dropped 0 bases, with 17 bases sitting between them. The CDR3 loop is CASSPIQGSIPSGNTIYF. The CDR3 DNA sequence: TGTGCCAGCTCACCAATCCAGGGGTCAATACCCTCTGGAAACACCATATATTTT. Looking up the rest from reference TRBV18 and TRBJ1-3 gives the full variable domain: NAGVMQNPRHLVRRRGQEARLRCSPMKGHSHVYWYRQLPEEGLKFMVYLQKENIIDESGMPKERFSAEFPKEGPSILRIQQVVRGDSAAYFCASSPIQGSIPSGNTIYFGEGSWLTVV.

This clone was counted a few times. CDR3 in DNA: TGTGCCAGCAGCTTAAGACGTGGGACTACCGCAGATACGCAGTATTTT. Its translation is CASSLRRGTTADTQYF. The chain combines TRBV11-2 with TRBJ2-3; TRBD2 aligns across 7 bases. V was clipped by 2 bases and J by 4 bases; unmatched bases: 9. The CDR3 has 16 amino acids. From germline, CDR1 is SGHAT and CDR2 FQNNGV.

The rearrangement joins TRBV5-1 to TRBJ2-5; maybe TRBD2 (6 bases). V shed 2 bases and J shed 1 base, with 12 bases lying between them. The CDR3 is 15 residues long. In germline, CDR1 is SGHRS, CDR2 YFSETQ. CDR3 residues: CASSLPRRGQETQYF. For the CDR3, the DNA is TGCGCCAGCAGCTTACCTCGGCGGGGCCAAGAGACCCAGTACTTC.

Only a few counts were recorded for this clone. The genes are TRBV14 and TRBJ2-3, with D tentatively TRBD1 (6 bases). Germline CDR1 and CDR2: SGHDN and FVKESK. This CDR3 comprises 19 residues. V gave up 3 bases and J gave up 2 bases, with 24 bases separating them. CDR3 in amino acids: CASSQRGSWGRLVTDTQYF. The CDR3 DNA follows: TGTGCCAGCAGCCAGCGCGGAAGTTGGGGGCGCCTAGTCACAGATACGCAGTATTTT.

This chain joins TRBV14 and TRBJ1-1; D gene ambiguous. Germline V CDR1 and CDR2: SGHDN, FVKESK. This CDR3 comprises 15 residues. Trimming cost V 4 bases and J 2 bases, with 14 bases left between them. CDR3 nucleotide sequence: TGTGCCAGCAGCCCCCGCGTATTGCCAAACACTGAAGCTTTCTTT. Its translation is CASSPRVLPNTEAFF. Drawing the rest from reference TRBV14 and TRBJ1-1, the complete variable domain is EAGVTQFPSHSVIEKGQTVTLRCDPISGHDNLYWYRRVMGKEIKFLLHFVKESKQDESGMPNNRFLAERTGGTYSTLKVQPAELEDSGVYFCASSPRVLPNTEAFFGQGTRLTVV.

DNA of the CDR3: TGTGCCAGCAGTGGGCTAGCGGGCGGGAACGGGGAGCTGTTTTTT. Its translation: CASSGLAGGNGELFF. The chain links TRBV6-1 to TRBJ2-2; 8 bases align to TRBD2. J lost 7 bases, V lost 4 bases, and 8 bases had no gene match. The CDR3 is 15 residues long. The germline CDR1 and CDR2 sequences are MNHNS and SASEGT.

This chain links TRBV7-8 with TRBJ2-1, with 7 bases lining up with TRBD2. The germline CDR1 and CDR2 sequences are SGHVS and FQNEAQ. V lost 5 bases to trimming and J lost 7 bases; unmatched junction nucleotides: 11. CDR3 length equals 15 residues. Here the CDR3 reads CASSPHWTSLNEQFF. DNA of the CDR3: TGTGCCAGCAGCCCCCACTGGACTAGTCTTAATGAGCAGTTCTTC.

This clone has a handful of counts. This chain joins TRBV5-1 and TRBJ2-7; 7 nucleotides line up with TRBD1. The CDR3 contains 18 residues. The V segment lost 2 bases and the J segment 4 bases; nucleotides outside the gene matches: 18. Germline V CDR1 and CDR2: SGHRS, YFSETQ. The CDR3 loop reads CASSLSIPVGQARYEQYF. The CDR3 bases are TGCGCCAGCAGCTTATCCATCCCCGTCGGACAGGCCCGATACGAGCAGTACTTC.

The V gene is TRBV9, the J gene TRBJ2-5, with TRBD1 as a possible D gene (6 bases). This CDR3 has 15 residues. From germline, CDR1 is SGDLS and CDR2 YYNGEE. The V end was cut by 3 bases, the J end by 1 base, with 13 bases between. The DNA of the CDR3 is TGTGCCAGCAGCGACGACGTAGGGGGCCAAGAGACCCAGTACTTC. It specifies CASSDDVGGQETQYF.

The chain combines TRBV25-1 with TRBJ1-1; D uncertain. V was trimmed by 7 bases and J by 0 bases, leaving 9 bases between them. The germline V gene encodes CDR1 MGHDK and CDR2 SYGVNS. The CDR3 loop spans 13 amino acids. The chain's CDR3 is CASISRLNTEAFF. The CDR3 DNA reads as TGTGCCAGCATTAGCCGTTTGAACACTGAAGCTTTCTTT.

The J gene is TRBJ1-5, the V gene TRBV10-3; 11 bases map to TRBD1. Germline CDR1 and CDR2: ENHRY and SYGVKD. After removal of 10 bases from V and 7 bases from J, the junction contained 6 bases not matched to a gene. The CDR3 totals 13 residues. The CDR3 spells CATQDRGHQPQHF. CDR3 nucleotides: TGTGCCACCCAGGACAGGGGGCACCAGCCCCAGCATTTT.

V is TRBV19 and J is TRBJ1-2; maybe TRBD1 (6 bases). This CDR3 has 16 residues. Trimming removed 5 bases from V and 4 bases from J, with 20 bases in between. Germline CDR1 is LNHDA and CDR2 is SQIVND (reference sequence). The CDR3 is CASSGQGSGPLYGYTF. The CDR3 DNA is TGTGCCAGTAGTGGTCAGGGGTCGGGACCGCTCTATGGCTACACCTTC.

The genes are TRBV29-1 and TRBJ2-1; 9 bases match TRBD1. CDR1 is SQVTM, CDR2 ANQGSEA, per germline. This CDR3 contains 14 residues. The ends lost 7 bases at V and 9 bases at J; junction bases unmatched: 13. CDR3 coding DNA: TGCAGCGCGTCAGGACAGGGGCGGTTGGTTGAGCAGTTCTTC. This codes for CSASGQGRLVEQFF.

This clone was seen a few times. This chain's CDR3 is CASNPRAVSTDTQYF. Here the CDR3 DNA reads TGTGCCAGCAACCCGAGGGCGGTAAGCACAGATACGCAGTATTTT. The chain links TRBV27 to TRBJ2-3; D is perhaps TRBD2 (5 bases). Trimming pared 7 bases from V and 0 bases from J, leaving 14 bases between. Germline loops: CDR1 MNHEY, CDR2 SMNVEV (reference sequence). The CDR3 spans 15 residues.

The chain carries TRBV27 and TRBJ2-7; TRBD2 aligns across 7 bases. The germline V gene has CDR1 MNHEY and CDR2 SMNVEV (reference sequence). V lost 5 bases to trimming and J lost 2 bases; unmatched junction nucleotides: 6. This CDR3 region has 14 residues. DNA for the CDR3: TGTGCCAGCAGTATGGGGGGGACCGCCTACGAGCAGTACTTC. Its translation: CASSMGGTAYEQYF.

This clone occurred a few times. The chain recombines TRBV5-1 with TRBJ2-1; the match to TRBD2 covers 7 bases. Trimming cost V 5 bases and J 0 bases; bases outside gene matches: 5. In germline, CDR1 is SGHRS, CDR2 YFSETQ. There are 15 residues in the CDR3. The CDR3 is CASSVGGSSYNEQFF. The CDR3 DNA sequence: TGCGCCAGCAGTGTCGGCGGGAGCTCCTACAATGAGCAGTTCTTC.

V and J are TRBV9 and TRBJ2-5; 9 bases map to TRBD2. This CDR3 is 18 amino acids long. The trim removed 3 bases at V and 6 bases at J, leaving 18 bases unmatched. Germline loops: CDR1 SGDLS, CDR2 YYNGEE. The CDR3 here is CASSEGGIAGAPLKTQYF. Written as DNA, the CDR3 is TGTGCCAGCAGCGAGGGGGGTATAGCGGGGGCTCCGTTGAAGACCCAGTACTTC. The variable domain in full, completed from reference TRBV9 and TRBJ2-5, reads DSGVTQTPKHLITATGQRVTLRCSPRSGDLSVYWYQQSLDQGLQFLIQYYNGEERAKGNILERFSAQQFPDLHSELNLSSLELGDSALYFCASSEGGIAGAPLKTQYFGPGTRLLVL.

This clone appeared a few times. This chain joins TRBV18 and TRBJ1-1; 7 positions match TRBD1. This CDR3 spans 14 amino acids. Per germline, CDR1 KGHSH and CDR2 LQKENI. V lost 3 bases to trimming and J lost 10 bases; unmatched junction nucleotides: 11. This CDR3 reads CASSPNEGQAGAFF. CDR3 bases: TGTGCCAGCTCACCGAATGAAGGACAGGCAGGAGCTTTCTTT.

The V and J genes are TRBV29-1 and TRBJ1-5, with D perhaps TRBD1 (5 bases). The germline V and J ends were trimmed by 6 bases and 8 bases, with 14 bases remaining between them. This CDR3 is built from 12 residues. CDR1 is SQVTM and CDR2 is ANQGSEA in the germline V gene. CDR3 nucleotides: TGCAGCGTCGCCCAAGGGGAAGAGCCCCAGCATTTT. Translation: CSVAQGEEPQHF.

This clone was seen at least ten times. The rearrangement uses TRBV12-5 and TRBJ2-5; 9 bases line up with TRBD1. The germline V gene has CDR1 LGHNT and CDR2 FRNRAP. The CDR3 has 14 amino acids. The V gene end was trimmed by 5 bases and the J gene end by 6 bases; junction bases not matched to a gene: 7. The DNA of the CDR3 is TGTGCTAGTGGTCCCGGGACAGGGTTACAGACCCAGTACTTC. It translates to CASGPGTGLQTQYF.

This chain uses TRBV12-5 with TRBJ1-1; D might be TRBD1 (5 bases). Trimming shortened V by 6 bases and J by 10 bases, and 18 bases separated the two germline ends. CDR1 and CDR2 from the germline V gene are LGHNT and FRNRAP. The CDR3 has 13 amino acids. The CDR3 sequence is CASGRGIDRRAFF. CDR3 in DNA: TGTGCTAGTGGACGCGGGATTGACAGACGAGCTTTCTTT.